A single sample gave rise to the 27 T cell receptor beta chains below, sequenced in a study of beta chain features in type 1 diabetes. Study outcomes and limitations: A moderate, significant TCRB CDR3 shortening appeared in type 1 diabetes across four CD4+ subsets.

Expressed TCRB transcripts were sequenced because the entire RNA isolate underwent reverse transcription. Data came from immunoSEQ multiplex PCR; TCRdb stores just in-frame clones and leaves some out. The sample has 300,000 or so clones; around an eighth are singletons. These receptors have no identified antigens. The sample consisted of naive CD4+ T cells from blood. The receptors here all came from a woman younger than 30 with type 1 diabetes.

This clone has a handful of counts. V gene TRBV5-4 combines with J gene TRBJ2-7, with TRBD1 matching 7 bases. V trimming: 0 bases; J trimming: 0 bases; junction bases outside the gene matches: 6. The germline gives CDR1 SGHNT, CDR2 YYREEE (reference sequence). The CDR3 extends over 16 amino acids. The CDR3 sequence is CASSLDRGYSSYEQYF. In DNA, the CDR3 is TGTGCCAGCAGCTTGGACAGGGGCTACAGCTCCTACGAGCAGTACTTC.

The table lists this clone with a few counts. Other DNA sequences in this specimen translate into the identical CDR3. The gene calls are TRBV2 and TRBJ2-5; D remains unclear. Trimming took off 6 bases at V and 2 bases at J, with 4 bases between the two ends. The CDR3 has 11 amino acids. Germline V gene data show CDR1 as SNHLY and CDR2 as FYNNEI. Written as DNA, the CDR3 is TGTGCCAGCAGCCTACAAGAGACCCAGTACTTC. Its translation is CASSLQETQYF.

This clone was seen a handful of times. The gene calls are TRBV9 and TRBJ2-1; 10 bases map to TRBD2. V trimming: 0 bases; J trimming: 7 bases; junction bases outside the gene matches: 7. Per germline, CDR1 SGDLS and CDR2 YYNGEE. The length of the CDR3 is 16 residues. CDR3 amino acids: CASSVDPSGSRNEQFF. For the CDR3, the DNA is TGTGCCAGCAGCGTAGATCCTAGCGGGAGTAGGAATGAGCAGTTCTTC.

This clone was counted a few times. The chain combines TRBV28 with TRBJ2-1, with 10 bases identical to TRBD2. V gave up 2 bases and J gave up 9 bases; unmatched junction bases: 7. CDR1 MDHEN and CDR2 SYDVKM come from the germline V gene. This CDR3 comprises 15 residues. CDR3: CASSLTSGEWGEQFF. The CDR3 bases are TGTGCCAGCAGTTTAACTAGCGGGGAATGGGGTGAGCAGTTCTTC.

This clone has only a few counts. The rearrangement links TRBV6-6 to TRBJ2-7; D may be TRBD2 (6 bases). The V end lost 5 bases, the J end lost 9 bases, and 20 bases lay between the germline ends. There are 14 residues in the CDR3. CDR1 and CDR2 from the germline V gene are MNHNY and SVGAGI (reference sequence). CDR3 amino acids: CASSGGTDPLGQYV. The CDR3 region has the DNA TGTGCCAGCAGTGGCGGGACGGACCCACTGGGGCAGTACGTC.

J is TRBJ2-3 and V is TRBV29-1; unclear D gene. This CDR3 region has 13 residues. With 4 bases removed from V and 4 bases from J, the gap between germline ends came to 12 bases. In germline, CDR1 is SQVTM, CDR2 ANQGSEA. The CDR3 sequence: CSVGPRLADTQYF. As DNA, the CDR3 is TGCAGCGTTGGCCCCCGACTGGCAGATACGCAGTATTTT.

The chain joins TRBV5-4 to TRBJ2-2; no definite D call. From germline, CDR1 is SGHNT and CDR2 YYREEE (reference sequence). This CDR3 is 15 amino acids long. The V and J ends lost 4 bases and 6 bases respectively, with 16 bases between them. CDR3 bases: TGTGCCAGCAGCCCCCGGCGACAAGGCGCCGGGGAGCTGTTTTTT. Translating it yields CASSPRRQGAGELFF.

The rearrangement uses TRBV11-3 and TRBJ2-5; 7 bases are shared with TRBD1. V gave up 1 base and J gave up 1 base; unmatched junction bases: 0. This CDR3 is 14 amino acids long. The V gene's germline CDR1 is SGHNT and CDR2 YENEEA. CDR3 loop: CASSLGTGQETQYF. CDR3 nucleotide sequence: TGTGCCAGCAGCTTAGGGACAGGCCAAGAGACCCAGTACTTC.

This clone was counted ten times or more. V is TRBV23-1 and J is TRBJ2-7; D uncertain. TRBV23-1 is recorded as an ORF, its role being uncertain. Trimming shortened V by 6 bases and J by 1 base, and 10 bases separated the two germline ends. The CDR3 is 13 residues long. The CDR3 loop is CASRRRSSYEQYV. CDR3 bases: TGCGCCAGCAGACGTAGGAGTTCCTACGAGCAGTACGTC.

CDR3 coding DNA: TGTGCCAGTAGTATAGGGGGGGCCTACAATGAGCAGTTCTTC. Amino acids: CASSIGGAYNEQFF. V and J are TRBV19 and TRBJ2-1; D perhaps matches TRBD2 (6 bases). The CDR3 is 14 amino acids. The germline V gene has CDR1 LNHDA and CDR2 SQIVND (reference sequence). Trimming left V 1 base short and J 2 bases short, with 6 bases between.

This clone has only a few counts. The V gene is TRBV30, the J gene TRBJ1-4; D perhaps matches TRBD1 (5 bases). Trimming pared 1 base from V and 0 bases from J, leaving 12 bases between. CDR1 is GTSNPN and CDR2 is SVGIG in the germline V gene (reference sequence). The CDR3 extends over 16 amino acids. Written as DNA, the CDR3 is TGTGCCTGGAGTGCTCATACGACAGCAACTAATGAAAAACTGTTTTTT. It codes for CAWSAHTTATNEKLFF.

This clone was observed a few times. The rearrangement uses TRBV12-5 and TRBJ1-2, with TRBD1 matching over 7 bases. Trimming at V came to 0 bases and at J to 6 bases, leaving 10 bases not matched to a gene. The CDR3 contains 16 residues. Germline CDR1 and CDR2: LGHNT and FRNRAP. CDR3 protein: CASGLVGQAWEHGYTF. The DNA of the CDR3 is TGTGCTAGTGGTTTGGTAGGACAGGCCTGGGAACATGGCTACACCTTC.

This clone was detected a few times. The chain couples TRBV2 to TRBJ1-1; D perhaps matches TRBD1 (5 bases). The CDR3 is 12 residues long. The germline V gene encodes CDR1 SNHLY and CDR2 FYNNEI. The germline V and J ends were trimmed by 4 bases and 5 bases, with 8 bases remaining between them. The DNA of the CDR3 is TGTGCCAGCAGTGCGGACAAGACTGAAGCTTTCTTT. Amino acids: CASSADKTEAFF.

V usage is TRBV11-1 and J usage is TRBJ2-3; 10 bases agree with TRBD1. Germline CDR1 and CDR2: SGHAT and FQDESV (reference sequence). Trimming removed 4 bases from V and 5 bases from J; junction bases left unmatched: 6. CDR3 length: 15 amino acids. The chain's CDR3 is CASSSPGQGKDTQYF. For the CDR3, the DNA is TGTGCCAGCAGCTCGCCGGGACAGGGGAAAGATACGCAGTATTTT.

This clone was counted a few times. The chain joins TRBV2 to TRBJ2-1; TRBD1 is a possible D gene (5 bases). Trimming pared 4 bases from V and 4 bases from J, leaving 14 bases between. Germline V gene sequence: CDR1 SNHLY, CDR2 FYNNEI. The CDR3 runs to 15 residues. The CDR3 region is CASSAIRDRYNEQFF. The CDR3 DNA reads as TGTGCCAGCAGTGCGATCAGGGATCGGTACAATGAGCAGTTCTTC.

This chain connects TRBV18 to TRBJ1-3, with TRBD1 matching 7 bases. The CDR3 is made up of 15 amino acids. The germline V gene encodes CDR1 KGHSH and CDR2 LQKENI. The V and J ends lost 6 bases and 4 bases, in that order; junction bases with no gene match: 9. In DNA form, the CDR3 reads TGTGCCAGCTCTCCCGACAGGGTCCGCGGAAACACCATATATTTT. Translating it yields CASSPDRVRGNTIYF.

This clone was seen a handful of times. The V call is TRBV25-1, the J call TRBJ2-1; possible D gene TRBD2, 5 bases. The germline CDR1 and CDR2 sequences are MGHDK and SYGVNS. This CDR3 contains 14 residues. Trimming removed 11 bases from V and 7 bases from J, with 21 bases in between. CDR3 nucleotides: TGTGCCTCAGGCACCAATGAGCGGAGTAATGAGCAGTTCTTC. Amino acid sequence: CASGTNERSNEQFF. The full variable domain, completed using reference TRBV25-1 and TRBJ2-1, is EADIYQTPRYLVIGTGKKITLECSQTMGHDKMYWYQQDPGMELHLIHYSYGVNSTEKGDLSSESTVSRIRTEHFPLTLESARPSHTSQYLCASGTNERSNEQFFGPGTRLTVL.

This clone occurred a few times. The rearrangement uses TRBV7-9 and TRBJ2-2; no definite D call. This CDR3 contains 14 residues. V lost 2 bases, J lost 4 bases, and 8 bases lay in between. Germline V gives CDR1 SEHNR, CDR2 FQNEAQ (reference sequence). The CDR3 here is CASSLPPPTGELFF. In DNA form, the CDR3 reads TGTGCCAGCAGCTTACCTCCTCCCACCGGGGAGCTGTTTTTT.

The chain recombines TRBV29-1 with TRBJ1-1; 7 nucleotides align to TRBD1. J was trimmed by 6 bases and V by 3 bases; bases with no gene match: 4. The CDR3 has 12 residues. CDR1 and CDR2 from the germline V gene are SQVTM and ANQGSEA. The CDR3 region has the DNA TGCAGCGTTGACGACAGGGCGGCTGAAGCTTTCTTT. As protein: CSVDDRAAEAFF.

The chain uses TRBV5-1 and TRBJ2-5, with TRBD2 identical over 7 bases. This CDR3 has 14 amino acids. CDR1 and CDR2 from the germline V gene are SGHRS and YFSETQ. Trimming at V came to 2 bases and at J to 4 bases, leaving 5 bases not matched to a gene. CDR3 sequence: CASSFGRERETQYF. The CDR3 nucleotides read TGCGCCAGCAGCTTCGGGCGGGAGAGAGAGACCCAGTACTTC.

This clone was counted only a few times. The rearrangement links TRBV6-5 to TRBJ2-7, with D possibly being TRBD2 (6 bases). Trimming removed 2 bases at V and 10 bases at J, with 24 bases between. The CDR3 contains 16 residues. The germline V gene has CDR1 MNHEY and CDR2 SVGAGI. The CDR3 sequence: CASSYRPGSTGDAQYV. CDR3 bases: TGTGCCAGCAGTTACCGCCCGGGATCGACGGGAGACGCTCAGTACGTC.

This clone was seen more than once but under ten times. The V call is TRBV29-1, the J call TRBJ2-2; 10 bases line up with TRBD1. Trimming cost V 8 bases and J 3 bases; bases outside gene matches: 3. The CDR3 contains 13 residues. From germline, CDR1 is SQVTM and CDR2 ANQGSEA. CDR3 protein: CSSGTGDTGELFF. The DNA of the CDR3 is TGCAGCTCCGGGACAGGGGACACCGGGGAGCTGTTTTTT.

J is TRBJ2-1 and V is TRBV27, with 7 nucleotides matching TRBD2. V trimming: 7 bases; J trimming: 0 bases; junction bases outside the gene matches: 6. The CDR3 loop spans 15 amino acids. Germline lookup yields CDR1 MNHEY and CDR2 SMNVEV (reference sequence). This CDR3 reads CASTPGGPSYNEQFF. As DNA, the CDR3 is TGTGCCAGCACCCCGGGAGGACCCTCCTACAATGAGCAGTTCTTC.

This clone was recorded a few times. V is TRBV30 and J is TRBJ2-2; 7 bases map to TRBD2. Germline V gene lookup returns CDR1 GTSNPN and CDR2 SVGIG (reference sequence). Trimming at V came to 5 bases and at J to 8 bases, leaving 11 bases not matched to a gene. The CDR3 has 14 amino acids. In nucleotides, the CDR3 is TGTGCCTGGGGGAGGGTTCTAGTAGGAGGGGAGCTGTTTTTT. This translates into CAWGRVLVGGELFF.

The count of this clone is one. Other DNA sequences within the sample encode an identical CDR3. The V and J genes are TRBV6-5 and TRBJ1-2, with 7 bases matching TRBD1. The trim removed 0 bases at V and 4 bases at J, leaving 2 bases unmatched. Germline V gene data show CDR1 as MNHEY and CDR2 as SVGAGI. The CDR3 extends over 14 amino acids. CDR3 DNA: TGTGCCAGCAGTTACTCCCGACAGGGCTATGGCTACACCTTC. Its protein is CASSYSRQGYGYTF.

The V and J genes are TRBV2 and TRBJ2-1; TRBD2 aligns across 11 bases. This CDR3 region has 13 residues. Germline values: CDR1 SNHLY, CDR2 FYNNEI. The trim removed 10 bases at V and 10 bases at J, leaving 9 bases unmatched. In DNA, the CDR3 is TGTGCCACCGCTTTTAGCGGGAGGGCCGAGCAGTTCTTC. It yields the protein CATAFSGRAEQFF.

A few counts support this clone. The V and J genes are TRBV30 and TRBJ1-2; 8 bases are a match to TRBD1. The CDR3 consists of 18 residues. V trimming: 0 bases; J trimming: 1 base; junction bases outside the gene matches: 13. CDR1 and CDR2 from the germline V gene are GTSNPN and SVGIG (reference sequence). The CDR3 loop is CAWSVPSPGQGGNYGYTF. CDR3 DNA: TGTGCCTGGAGTGTACCCTCCCCTGGACAGGGAGGTAACTATGGCTACACCTTC.